This T cell receptor (beta chain) derives from a study of neoadjuvant nivolumab and ipilimumab in lung cancer. Study information: The combination arm added day-1 ipilimumab 1 mg/kg to nivolumab 3 mg/kg on days 1, 15, 29. Overall study results and limits: TCR sequencing covered a small number of samples. Higher pretherapy blood TCR richness went with higher resected-tumor richness. TCR richness and clonality were higher in tumors than adjacent uninvolved lung.

There are 13 residues in the CDR3. V lost 9 bases and J lost 9, with 18 bases in between. The germline gives CDR1 MDHEN, CDR2 SYDVKM. Comments on this clone: What it binds is not known.

Repertoires were generated with immunoSEQ multiplex PCR, while TCRdb's copy carries only in-frame clones and drops some. The sample has fewer than 40,000 clones; roughly 90% are singletons. The sequence came from an adult with non-small cell lung cancer. The sequenced sample was peripheral blood, obtained after neoadjuvant nivolumab, alone or with ipilimumab, at or shortly before surgery. The rearrangement uses TRBV28 and TRBJ1-5, with D possibly being TRBD1 (6 bases). In nucleotides, the CDR3 is TGTGCCAGTAGGGGGGACGGCGCCGGGCCCCAGCATTTT. Its protein product is CASRGDGAGPQHF.